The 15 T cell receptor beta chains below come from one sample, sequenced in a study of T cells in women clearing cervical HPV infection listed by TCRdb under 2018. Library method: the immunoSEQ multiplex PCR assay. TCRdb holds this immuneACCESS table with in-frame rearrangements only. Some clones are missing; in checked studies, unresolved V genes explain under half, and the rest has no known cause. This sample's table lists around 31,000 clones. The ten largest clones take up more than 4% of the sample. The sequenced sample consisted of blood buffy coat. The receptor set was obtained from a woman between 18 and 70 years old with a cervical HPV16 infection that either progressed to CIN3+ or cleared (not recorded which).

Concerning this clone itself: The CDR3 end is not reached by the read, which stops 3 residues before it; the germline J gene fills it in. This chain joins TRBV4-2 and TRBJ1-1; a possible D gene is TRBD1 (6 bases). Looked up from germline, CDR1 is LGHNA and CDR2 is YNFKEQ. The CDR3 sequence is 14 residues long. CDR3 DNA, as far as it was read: TGTGCCAGCAGCCAAGTTGACAGGCCCCAAGAA. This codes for CASSQVDRPQE. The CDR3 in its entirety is CASSQVDRPQEAFF.

This CDR3 reads CASKSRNTEAFF. CDR3 DNA, as far as it was read: TGTGCCAGTAAGAGCCGTAACACTGAA. The chain is built from TRBV19 and TRBJ1-1; D uncertain. The CDR3 goes on 3 residues after the read ends, and that part is filled in from the germline J gene. Looked up from germline, CDR1 is LNHDA and CDR2 is SQIVND (reference sequence). The CDR3 is 12 residues long. The V end was cut by 7 bases, the J end by 2 bases, with 8 bases between. The entire variable domain, with the rest obtained from reference TRBV19 and TRBJ1-1, is as follows: DGGITQSPKYLFRKEGQNVTLSCEQNLNHDAMYWYRQDPGQGLRLIYYSQIVNDFQKGDIAEGYSVSREKKESFPLTVTSAQKNPTAFYLCASKSRNTEAFFGQGTRLTVV.

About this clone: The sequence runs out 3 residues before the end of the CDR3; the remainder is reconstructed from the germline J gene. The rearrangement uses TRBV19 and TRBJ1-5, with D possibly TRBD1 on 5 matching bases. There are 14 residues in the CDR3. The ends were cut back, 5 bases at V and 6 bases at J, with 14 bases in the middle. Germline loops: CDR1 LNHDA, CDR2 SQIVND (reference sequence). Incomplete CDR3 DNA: TGTGCCAGTAGTCCTCGGTGGGGCGCTCAGCCC. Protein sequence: CASSPRWGAQP. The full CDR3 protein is CASSPRWGAQPQHF.

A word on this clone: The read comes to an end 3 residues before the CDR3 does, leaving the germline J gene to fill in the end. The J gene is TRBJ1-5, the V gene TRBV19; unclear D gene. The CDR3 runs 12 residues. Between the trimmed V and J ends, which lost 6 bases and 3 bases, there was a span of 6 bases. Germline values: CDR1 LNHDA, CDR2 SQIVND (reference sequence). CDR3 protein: CASRRSNQPQHF. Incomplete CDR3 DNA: TGTGCCAGTAGAAGGTCCAATCAGCCC. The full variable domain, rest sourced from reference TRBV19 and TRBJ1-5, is DGGITQSPKYLFRKEGQNVTLSCEQNLNHDAMYWYRQDPGQGLRLIYYSQIVNDFQKGDIAEGYSVSREKKESFPLTVTSAQKNPTAFYLCASRRSNQPQHFGDGTRLSIL.

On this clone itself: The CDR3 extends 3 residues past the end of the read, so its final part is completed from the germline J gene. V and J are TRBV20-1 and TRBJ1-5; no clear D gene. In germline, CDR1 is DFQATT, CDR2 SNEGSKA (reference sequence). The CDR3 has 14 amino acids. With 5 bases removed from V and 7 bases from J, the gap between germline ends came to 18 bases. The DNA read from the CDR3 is TGCAGTGCTCGCCAGAGGTCCGGGGAACAGCCC. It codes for CSARQRSGEQP. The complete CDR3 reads CSARQRSGEQPQHF.

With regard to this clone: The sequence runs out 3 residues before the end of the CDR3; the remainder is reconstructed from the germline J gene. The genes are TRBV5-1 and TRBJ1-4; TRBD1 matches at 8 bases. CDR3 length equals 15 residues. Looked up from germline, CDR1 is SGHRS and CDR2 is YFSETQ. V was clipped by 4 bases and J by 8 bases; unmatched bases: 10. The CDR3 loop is CASSKTGDIGEKLFF. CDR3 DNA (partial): TGCGCCAGCAGCAAGACAGGGGATATCGGCGAAAAA.

The CDR3 is CASRLSGDEQFF. The sequenced CDR3 bases are TGTGCCAGCAGGTTGAGCGGGGATGAG. This chain links TRBV2 with TRBJ2-1; 7 bases match TRBD2. The read terminates 3 residues ahead of where the CDR3 ends, so the germline J gene completes it. The CDR3 totals 12 residues. Germline trimming cut 6 bases from V and 8 bases from J; bases unmatched to any gene: 4. The germline CDR1 and CDR2 sequences are SNHLY and FYNNEI.

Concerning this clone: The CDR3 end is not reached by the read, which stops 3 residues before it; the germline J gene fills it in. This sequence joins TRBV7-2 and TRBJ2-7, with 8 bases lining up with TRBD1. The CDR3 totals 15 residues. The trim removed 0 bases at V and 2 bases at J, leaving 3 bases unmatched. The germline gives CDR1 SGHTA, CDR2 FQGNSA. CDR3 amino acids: CASSLASGGTYEQYF. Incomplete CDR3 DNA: TGTGCCAGCAGCTTAGCATCAGGGGGCACCTACGAG.

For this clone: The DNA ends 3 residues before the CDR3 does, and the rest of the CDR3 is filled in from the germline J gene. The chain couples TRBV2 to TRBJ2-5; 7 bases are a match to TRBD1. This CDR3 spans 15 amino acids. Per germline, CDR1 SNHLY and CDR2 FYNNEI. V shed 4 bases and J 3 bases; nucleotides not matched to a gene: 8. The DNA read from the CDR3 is TGTGCCAGCAGTGTGAACAGGGGATTTGAAGAGACC. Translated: CASSVNRGFEET. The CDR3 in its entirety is CASSVNRGFEETQYF. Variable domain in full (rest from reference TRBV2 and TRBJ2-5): EPEVTQTPSHQVTQMGQEVILRCVPISNHLYFYWYRQILGQKVEFLVSFYNNEISEKSEIFDDQFSVERPDGSNFTLKIRSTKLEDSAMYFCASSVNRGFEETQYFGPGTRLLVL.

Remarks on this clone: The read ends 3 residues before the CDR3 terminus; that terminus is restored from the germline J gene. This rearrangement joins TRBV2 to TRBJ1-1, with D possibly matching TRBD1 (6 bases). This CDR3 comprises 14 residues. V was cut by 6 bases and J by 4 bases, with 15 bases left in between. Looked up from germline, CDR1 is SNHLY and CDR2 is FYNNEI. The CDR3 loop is CASRRTVSGTEAFF. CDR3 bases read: TGTGCCAGCAGGAGGACAGTTTCGGGCACTGAA.

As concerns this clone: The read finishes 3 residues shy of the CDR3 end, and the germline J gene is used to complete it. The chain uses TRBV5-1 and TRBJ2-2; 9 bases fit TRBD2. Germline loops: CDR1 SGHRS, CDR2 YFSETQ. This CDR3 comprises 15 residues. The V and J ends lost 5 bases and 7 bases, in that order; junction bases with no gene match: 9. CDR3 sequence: CASRLTSGGDGELFF. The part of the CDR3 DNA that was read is TGCGCCAGCAGGCTGACTAGCGGAGGAGACGGGGAG. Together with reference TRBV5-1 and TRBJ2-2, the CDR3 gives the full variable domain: KAGVTQTPRYLIKTRGQQVTLSCSPISGHRSVSWYQQTPGQGLQFLFEYFSETQRNKGNFPGRFSGRQFSNSRSEMNVSTLELGDSALYLCASRLTSGGDGELFFGEGSRLTVL.

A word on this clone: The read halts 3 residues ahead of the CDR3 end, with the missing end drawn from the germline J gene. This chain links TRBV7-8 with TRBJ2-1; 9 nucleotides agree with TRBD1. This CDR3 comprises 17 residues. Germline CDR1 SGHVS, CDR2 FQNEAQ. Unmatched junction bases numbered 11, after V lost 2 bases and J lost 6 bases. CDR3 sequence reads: CASSLRRTGVTRNEQFF. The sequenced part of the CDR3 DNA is TGTGCCAGCAGCTTAAGAAGGACAGGGGTGACCCGCAATGAG.

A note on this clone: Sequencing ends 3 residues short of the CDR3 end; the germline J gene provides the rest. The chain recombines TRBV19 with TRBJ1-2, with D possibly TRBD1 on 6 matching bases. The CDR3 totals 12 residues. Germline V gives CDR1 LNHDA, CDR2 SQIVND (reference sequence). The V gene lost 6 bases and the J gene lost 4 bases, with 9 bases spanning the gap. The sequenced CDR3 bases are TGTGCCAGTAGAACAGGGACCTATGGC. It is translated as CASRTGTYG. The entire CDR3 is CASRTGTYGYTF. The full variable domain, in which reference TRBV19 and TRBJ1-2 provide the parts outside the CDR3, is DGGITQSPKYLFRKEGQNVTLSCEQNLNHDAMYWYRQDPGQGLRLIYYSQIVNDFQKGDIAEGYSVSREKKESFPLTVTSAQKNPTAFYLCASRTGTYGYTFGSGTRLTVV.

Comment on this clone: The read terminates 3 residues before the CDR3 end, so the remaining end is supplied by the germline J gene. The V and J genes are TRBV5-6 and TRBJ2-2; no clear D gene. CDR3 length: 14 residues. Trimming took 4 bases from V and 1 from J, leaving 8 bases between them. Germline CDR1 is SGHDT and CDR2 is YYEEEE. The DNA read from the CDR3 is TGTGCCAGCAGCCCCACAAGGAACACCGGGGAG. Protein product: CASSPTRNTGE. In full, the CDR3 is CASSPTRNTGELFF.

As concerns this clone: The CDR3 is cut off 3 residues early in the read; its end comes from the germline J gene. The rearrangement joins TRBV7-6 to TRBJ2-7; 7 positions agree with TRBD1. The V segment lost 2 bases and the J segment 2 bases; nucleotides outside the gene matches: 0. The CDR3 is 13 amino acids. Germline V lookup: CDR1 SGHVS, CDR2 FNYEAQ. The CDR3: CASSLQGAYEQYF. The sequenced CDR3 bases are TGTGCCAGCAGCTTACAGGGGGCCTACGAG.